The 17 T cell receptor beta chains below were found in one sample sequenced in a study of cytomegalovirus exposure and HLA in healthy donors. The PCR ran on 60 Vbeta and 13 Jbeta primers. The data were produced by immunoSEQ multiplex PCR, yet TCRdb's version contains in-frame clones alone and is incomplete. The table shows around 200,000 clones, with about three quarters occurring only once. The sequenced material came from PBMCs. The receptors come from a woman in her sixties or seventies in good health and CMV-seropositive.

The chain carries TRBV9 and TRBJ2-1; D is unresolved. The germline V gene has CDR1 SGDLS and CDR2 YYNGEE. Deletions cut 3 bases from V and 3 bases from J, with 10 bases between. The CDR3 covers 14 residues. The DNA for the CDR3 is TGTGCCAGCAGCGCACCTCAGAACTACAATGAGCAGTTCTTC. Its protein product is CASSAPQNYNEQFF.

This clone was observed a few times. This chain joins TRBV2 and TRBJ2-7, with D tentatively TRBD1 (6 bases). The CDR3 sequence is 13 residues long. The germline V gene has CDR1 SNHLY and CDR2 FYNNEI. Trimming stripped 5 bases from V and 1 base from J, with 9 bases between. Here the CDR3 DNA reads TGTGCCAGCAGTATGGACAGTTCCTACGAGCAGTACTTC. Protein sequence: CASSMDSSYEQYF. The variable domain in full, completed from reference TRBV2 and TRBJ2-7, reads EPEVTQTPSHQVTQMGQEVILRCVPISNHLYFYWYRQILGQKVEFLVSFYNNEISEKSEIFDDQFSVERPDGSNFTLKIRSTKLEDSAMYFCASSMDSSYEQYFGPGTRLTVT.

This clone was seen only a few times. The chain joins TRBV9 to TRBJ2-5; D remains ambiguous. Trimming cost V 0 bases and J 1 base, with 7 bases left between them. CDR3 length: 14 residues. CDR1 and CDR2 (germline): SGDLS, YYNGEE. Written as DNA, the CDR3 is TGTGCCAGCAGCGTAGACGGCGGCCAAGAGACCCAGTACTTC. This codes for CASSVDGGQETQYF.

The V call is TRBV28, the J call TRBJ1-4, with unresolved D. The CDR3 has 13 amino acids. V lost 5 bases, J lost 8 bases, and 12 bases lay in between. The V gene's germline CDR1 is MDHEN and CDR2 SYDVKM. The CDR3 spells CASSPYGKEKLFF. In DNA form, the CDR3 reads TGTGCCAGCAGTCCGTACGGGAAAGAAAAACTGTTTTTT.

The chain combines TRBV2 with TRBJ1-4; a weak D match, TRBD1 (5 bases). CDR1 SNHLY and CDR2 FYNNEI come from the germline V gene. Trimming cost V 5 bases and J 7 bases, with 14 bases left between them. CDR3 length: 14 residues. CDR3 protein: CASSSGTVLEKLFF. The CDR3 DNA sequence: TGTGCCAGCAGTTCCGGGACTGTGCTTGAAAAACTGTTTTTT.

This clone showed up just a few times. The genes are TRBV2 and TRBJ2-3; TRBD2 agrees at 9 bases. Per germline, CDR1 SNHLY and CDR2 FYNNEI. There are 16 residues in the CDR3. V lost 2 bases to trimming and J lost 4 bases; unmatched junction nucleotides: 7. The CDR3 bases are TGTGCCAGCAGTGAAATGGGGCGGGGGGGCGCAGATACGCAGTATTTT. It codes for CASSEMGRGGADTQYF.

The chain uses TRBV6-5 and TRBJ1-1, with 9 bases identical to TRBD1. CDR1 is MNHEY and CDR2 is SVGAGI in the germline V gene. V gave up 4 bases and J gave up 5 bases; unmatched junction bases: 8. The CDR3 length is 15 residues. CDR3 residues: CASSWTTGGDTEAFF. CDR3 in DNA: TGTGCCAGCAGTTGGACGACAGGGGGAGATACTGAAGCTTTCTTT.

This rearrangement joins TRBV18 to TRBJ2-7; tentative D call: TRBD1 (5 bases). The CDR3 has 11 amino acids. Trimming removed 3 bases from V and 7 bases from J, with 7 bases in between. The germline V gene has CDR1 KGHSH and CDR2 LQKENI. The CDR3 DNA is TGTGCCAGCTCACCGGGGCGGGAGCAGTACTTC. It specifies CASSPGREQYF.

The V and J genes are TRBV30 and TRBJ1-1, with D perhaps TRBD1 (6 bases). The germline V and J ends were trimmed by 6 bases and 3 bases, with 14 bases remaining between them. Germline assignment: CDR1 GTSNPN and CDR2 SVGIG (reference sequence). The length of the CDR3 is 13 residues. CDR3 nucleotides: TGTGCCTGTCAAACAGGGAAGGACACTGAAGCTTTCTTT. The encoded protein is CACQTGKDTEAFF.

The chain is built from TRBV29-1 and TRBJ1-1, with TRBD1 matching over 7 bases. Per the germline V gene, CDR1 is SQVTM and CDR2 is ANQGSEA. CDR3 size: 12 residues. Unmatched junction bases numbered 4, after V lost 5 bases and J lost 4 bases. In nucleotides, the CDR3 is TGCAGCGTTAGGGACAGACCCACTGAAGCTTTCTTT. Amino acid sequence: CSVRDRPTEAFF. The full variable domain, completed using reference TRBV29-1 and TRBJ1-1, is SAVISQKPSRDICQRGTSLTIQCQVDSQVTMMFWYRQQPGQSLTLIATANQGSEATYESGFVIDKFPISRPNLTFSTLTVSNMSPEDSSIYLCSVRDRPTEAFFGQGTRLTVV.

This sequence joins TRBV18 and TRBJ1-1, with D tentatively TRBD1 (5 bases). The CDR3 is made up of 15 amino acids. CDR1 and CDR2 (germline): KGHSH, LQKENI. V gave up 1 base and J gave up 3 bases, with 12 bases separating them. CDR3 region: CASSPRQGSDTEAFF. The DNA of the CDR3 is TGTGCCAGCTCACCACGGCAGGGATCGGACACTGAAGCTTTCTTT.

The chain links TRBV30 to TRBJ1-3, with D hard to call. CDR3 size: 12 residues. V was shortened by 8 bases and J by 7 bases, with 15 bases between the two germline ends. Germline CDR1 reads GTSNPN; CDR2 reads SVGIG (reference sequence). The CDR3 is CARLGDRNTIYF. The CDR3 region has the DNA TGTGCCCGACTTGGCGACCGTAACACCATATATTTT.

In DNA form, the CDR3 reads TGTGCCAGTAGTATACTAGCGGCGGGACAGGGGCCGGGTTCACCCCTCCACTTT. Translating it yields CASSILAAGQGPGSPLHF. The V call is TRBV19, the J call TRBJ1-6; 10 bases match TRBD1. V lost 2 bases to trimming and J lost 9 bases; unmatched junction nucleotides: 13. Germline CDR1 reads LNHDA; CDR2 reads SQIVND (reference sequence). CDR3 length: 18 amino acids.

This rearrangement joins TRBV30 to TRBJ1-1; D unresolved. In germline, CDR1 is GTSNPN, CDR2 SVGIG (reference sequence). V was shortened by 4 bases and J by 7 bases, with 10 bases between the two germline ends. This CDR3 region has 11 residues. CDR3 in amino acids: CAWKGSGEAFF. For the CDR3, the DNA is TGTGCCTGGAAGGGCAGCGGTGAAGCTTTCTTT.

The chain has TRBV21-1 and TRBJ1-6. TRBV21-1 is listed as a pseudogene. This CDR3 has 15 amino acids. CDR3 sequence (DNA): TGTGCCAGCAGCAAAGCCCCCAGGGAGGCTTCACCCCTCCACTTT. Its translation: CASSKAPREASPLHF.

The V gene is TRBV5-6, the J gene TRBJ2-1; 10 bases are a match to TRBD1. V lost 3 bases to trimming and J lost 2 bases; unmatched junction nucleotides: 5. This CDR3 region has 16 residues. From germline, CDR1 is SGHDT and CDR2 YYEEEE. This CDR3 is CASSWGTGVPYNEQFF. The CDR3 coding sequence is TGTGCCAGCAGCTGGGGGACAGGGGTGCCCTACAATGAGCAGTTCTTC.

For this clone: At one boundary the junction diverges from the germline segment, which might be a read error. The genes are TRBV15 and TRBJ1-1, with D possibly matching TRBD1 (5 bases). Looked up from germline, CDR1 is LNHNV and CDR2 is YYDKDF (reference sequence). The CDR3 loop spans 14 amino acids. CDR3 coding DNA: TGTGCCACCAGCAGAGCAGGGCGTTTGACTGGAGCTTTCTTT. It yields the protein CATSRAGRLTGAFF.